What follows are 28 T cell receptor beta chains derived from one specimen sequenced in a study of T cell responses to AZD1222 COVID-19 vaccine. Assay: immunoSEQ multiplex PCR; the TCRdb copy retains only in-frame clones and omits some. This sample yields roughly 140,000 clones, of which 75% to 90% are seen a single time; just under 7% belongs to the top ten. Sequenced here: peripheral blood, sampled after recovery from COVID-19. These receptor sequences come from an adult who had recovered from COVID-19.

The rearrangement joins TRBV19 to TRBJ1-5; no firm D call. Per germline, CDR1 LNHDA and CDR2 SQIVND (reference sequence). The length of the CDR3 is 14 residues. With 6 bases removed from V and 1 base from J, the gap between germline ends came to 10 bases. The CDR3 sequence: CASSAFRSNQPQHF. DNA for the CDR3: TGTGCCAGTAGCGCCTTCCGGAGCAATCAGCCCCAGCATTTT.

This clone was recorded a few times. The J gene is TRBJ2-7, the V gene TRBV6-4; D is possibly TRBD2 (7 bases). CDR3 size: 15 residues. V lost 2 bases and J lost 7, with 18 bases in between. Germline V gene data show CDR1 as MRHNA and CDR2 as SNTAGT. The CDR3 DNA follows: TGTGCCAGCAGTGACCCTGGGGGGGGCGCTGGGGAGCAGTACTTC. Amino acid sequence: CASSDPGGGAGEQYF.

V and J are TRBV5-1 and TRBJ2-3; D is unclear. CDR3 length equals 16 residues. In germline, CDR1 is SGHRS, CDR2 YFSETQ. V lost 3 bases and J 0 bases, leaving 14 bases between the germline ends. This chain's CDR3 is CASSSLGRISTDTQYF. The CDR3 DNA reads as TGCGCCAGCAGCTCCCTCGGGCGGATTAGCACAGATACGCAGTATTTT.

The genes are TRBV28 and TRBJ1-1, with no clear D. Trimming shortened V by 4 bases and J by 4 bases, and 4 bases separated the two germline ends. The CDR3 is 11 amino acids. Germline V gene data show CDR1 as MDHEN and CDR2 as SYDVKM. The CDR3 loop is CASSWATEAFF. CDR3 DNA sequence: TGTGCCAGCAGTTGGGCCACTGAAGCTTTCTTT.

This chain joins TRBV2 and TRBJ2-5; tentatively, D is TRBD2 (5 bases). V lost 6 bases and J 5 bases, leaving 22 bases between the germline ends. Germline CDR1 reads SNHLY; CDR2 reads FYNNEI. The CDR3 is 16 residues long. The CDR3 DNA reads TGTGCCAGCAGCCCTTTGGGAGCAGGTCGGTCCGAGACCCAGTACTTC. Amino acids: CASSPLGAGRSETQYF.

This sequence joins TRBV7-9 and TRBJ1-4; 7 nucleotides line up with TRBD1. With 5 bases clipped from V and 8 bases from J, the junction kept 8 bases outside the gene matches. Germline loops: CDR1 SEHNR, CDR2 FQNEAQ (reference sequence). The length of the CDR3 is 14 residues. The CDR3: CASSPPGGGEKLFF. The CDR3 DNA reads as TGTGCCAGCAGCCCTCCAGGGGGTGGGGAAAAACTGTTTTTT.

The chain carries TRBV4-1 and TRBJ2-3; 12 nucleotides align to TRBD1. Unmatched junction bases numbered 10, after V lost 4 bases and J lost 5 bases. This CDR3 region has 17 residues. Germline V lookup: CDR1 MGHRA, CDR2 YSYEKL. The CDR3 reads CASSLLRDRGHEDTQYF. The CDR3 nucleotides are TGCGCCAGCAGCCTCTTACGGGACAGGGGGCATGAAGATACGCAGTATTTT.

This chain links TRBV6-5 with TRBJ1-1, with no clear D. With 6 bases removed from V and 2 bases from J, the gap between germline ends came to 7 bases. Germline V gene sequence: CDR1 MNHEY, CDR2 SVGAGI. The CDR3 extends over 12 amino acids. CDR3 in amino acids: CASRPSNTEAFF. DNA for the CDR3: TGTGCCAGCAGGCCCTCTAACACTGAAGCTTTCTTT.

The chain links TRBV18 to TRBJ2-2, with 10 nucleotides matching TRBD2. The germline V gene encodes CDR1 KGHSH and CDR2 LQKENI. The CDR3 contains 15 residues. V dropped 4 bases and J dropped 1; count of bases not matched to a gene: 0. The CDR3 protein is CASSRLAGNTGELFF. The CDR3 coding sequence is TGTGCCAGCTCACGACTAGCGGGGAACACCGGGGAGCTGTTTTTT.

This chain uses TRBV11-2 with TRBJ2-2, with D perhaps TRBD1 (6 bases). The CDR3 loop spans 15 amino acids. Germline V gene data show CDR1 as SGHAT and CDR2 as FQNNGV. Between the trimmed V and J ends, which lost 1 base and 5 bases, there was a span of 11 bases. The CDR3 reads CASSLGTGFTGELFF. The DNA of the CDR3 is TGTGCCAGCAGCTTAGGAACAGGGTTTACCGGGGAGCTGTTTTTT.

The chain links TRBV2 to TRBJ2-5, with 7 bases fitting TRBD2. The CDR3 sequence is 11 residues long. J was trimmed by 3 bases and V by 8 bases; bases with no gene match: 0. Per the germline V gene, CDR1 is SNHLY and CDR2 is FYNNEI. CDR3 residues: CASAGEETQYF. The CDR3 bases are TGTGCCAGCGCGGGGGAAGAGACCCAGTACTTC.

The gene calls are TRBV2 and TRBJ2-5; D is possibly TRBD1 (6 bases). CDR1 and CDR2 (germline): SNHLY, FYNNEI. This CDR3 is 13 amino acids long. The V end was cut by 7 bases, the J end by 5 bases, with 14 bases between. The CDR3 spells CASTQGPRETQYF. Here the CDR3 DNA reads TGTGCCAGCACCCAGGGGCCAAGGGAGACCCAGTACTTC.

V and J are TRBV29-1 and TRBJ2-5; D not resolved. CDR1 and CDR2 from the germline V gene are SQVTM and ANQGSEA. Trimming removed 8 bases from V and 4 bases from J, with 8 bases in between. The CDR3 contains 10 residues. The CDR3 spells CSIAVETQYF. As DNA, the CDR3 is TGCAGCATTGCAGTAGAGACCCAGTACTTC. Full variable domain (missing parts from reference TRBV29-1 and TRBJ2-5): SAVISQKPSRDICQRGTSLTIQCQVDSQVTMMFWYRQQPGQSLTLIATANQGSEATYESGFVIDKFPISRPNLTFSTLTVSNMSPEDSSIYLCSIAVETQYFGPGTRLLVL.

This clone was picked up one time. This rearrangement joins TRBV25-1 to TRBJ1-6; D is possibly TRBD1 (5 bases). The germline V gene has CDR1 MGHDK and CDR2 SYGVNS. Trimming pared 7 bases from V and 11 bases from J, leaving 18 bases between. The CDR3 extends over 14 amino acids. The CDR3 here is CASTQGGKRAPLHF. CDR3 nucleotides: TGTGCCAGCACTCAGGGAGGGAAGAGGGCACCCCTCCACTTT.

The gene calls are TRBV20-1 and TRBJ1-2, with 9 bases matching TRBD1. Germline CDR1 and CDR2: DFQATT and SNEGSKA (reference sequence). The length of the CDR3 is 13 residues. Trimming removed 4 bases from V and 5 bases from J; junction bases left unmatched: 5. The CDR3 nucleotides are TGCAGTGCTATTGACAGGGGGAGGTATGGCTACACCTTC. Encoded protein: CSAIDRGRYGYTF.

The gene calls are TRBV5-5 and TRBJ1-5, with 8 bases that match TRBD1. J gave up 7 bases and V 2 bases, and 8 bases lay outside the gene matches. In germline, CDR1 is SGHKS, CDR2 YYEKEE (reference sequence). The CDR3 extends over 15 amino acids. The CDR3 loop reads CASSFSGTGKQPQHF. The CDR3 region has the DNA TGTGCCAGCAGCTTCTCCGGGACAGGAAAACAGCCCCAGCATTTT.

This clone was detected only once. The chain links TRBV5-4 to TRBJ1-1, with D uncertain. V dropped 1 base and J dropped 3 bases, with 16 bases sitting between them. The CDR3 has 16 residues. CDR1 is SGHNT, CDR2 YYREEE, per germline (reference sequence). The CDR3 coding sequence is TGTGCCAGCAGCTTGATGGCAGGCGGACCCTACACTGAAGCTTTCTTT. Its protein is CASSLMAGGPYTEAFF.

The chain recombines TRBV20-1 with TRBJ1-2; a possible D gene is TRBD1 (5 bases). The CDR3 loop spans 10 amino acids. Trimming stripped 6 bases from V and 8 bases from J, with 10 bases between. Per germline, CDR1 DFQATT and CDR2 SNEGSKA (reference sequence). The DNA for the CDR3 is TGCAGTGCAGGGGCGGGCGGCTACACCTTC. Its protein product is CSAGAGGYTF.

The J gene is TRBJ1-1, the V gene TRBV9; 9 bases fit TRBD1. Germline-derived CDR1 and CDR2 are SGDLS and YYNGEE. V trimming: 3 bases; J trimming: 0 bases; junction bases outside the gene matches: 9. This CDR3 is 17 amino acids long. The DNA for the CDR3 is TGTGCCAGCAGCGGAGGCCGGGACAGGGTGCTGAACACTGAAGCTTTCTTT. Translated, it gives CASSGGRDRVLNTEAFF.

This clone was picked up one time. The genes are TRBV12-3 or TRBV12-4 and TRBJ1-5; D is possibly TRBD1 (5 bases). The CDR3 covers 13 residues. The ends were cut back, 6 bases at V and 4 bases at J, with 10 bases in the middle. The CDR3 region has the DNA TGTGCCAGCAGCAGACAGACTAATCAGCCCCAGCATTTT. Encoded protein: CASSRQTNQPQHF.

CDR3 residues: CASISGRSRKETQYF. DNA of the CDR3: TGTGCCAGCATTAGCGGGAGGAGTAGGAAGGAGACCCAGTACTTC. This chain connects TRBV9 to TRBJ2-5; TRBD2 matches 10 bases. The CDR3 has 15 residues. V dropped 6 bases and J dropped 5; count of bases not matched to a gene: 10. Per germline, CDR1 SGDLS and CDR2 YYNGEE.

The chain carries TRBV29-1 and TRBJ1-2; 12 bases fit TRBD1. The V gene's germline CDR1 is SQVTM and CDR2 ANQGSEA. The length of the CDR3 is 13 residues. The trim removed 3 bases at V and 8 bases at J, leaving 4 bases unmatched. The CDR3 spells CSVEGQGARGYTF. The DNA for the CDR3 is TGCAGCGTTGAGGGACAGGGGGCGAGGGGCTACACCTTC.

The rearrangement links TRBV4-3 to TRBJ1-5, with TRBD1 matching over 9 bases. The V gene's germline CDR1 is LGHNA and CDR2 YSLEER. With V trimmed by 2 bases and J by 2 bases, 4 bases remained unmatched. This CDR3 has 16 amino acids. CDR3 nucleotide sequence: TGCGCCAGCAGCCAACGGACAGGGGATCGCAATCAGCCCCAGCATTTT. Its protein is CASSQRTGDRNQPQHF.

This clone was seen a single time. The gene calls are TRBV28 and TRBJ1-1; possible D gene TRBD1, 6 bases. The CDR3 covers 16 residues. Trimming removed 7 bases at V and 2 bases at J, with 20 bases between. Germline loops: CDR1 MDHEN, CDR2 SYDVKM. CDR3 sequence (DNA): TGTGCCAGCACACCAAACCCAGGGGACCTAAACACTGAAGCTTTCTTT. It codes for CASTPNPGDLNTEAFF.

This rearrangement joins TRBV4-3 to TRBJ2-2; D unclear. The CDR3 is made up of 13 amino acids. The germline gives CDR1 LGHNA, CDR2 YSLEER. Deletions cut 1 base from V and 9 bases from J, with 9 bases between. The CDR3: CASSQGLNRELFF. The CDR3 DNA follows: TGCGCCAGCAGCCAAGGACTTAATAGGGAGCTGTTTTTT.

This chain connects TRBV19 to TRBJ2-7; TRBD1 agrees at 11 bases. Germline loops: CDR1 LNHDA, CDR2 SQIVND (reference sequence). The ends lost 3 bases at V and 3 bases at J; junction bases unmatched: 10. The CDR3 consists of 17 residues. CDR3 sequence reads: CASSIGGTGGVGYEQYF. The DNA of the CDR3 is TGTGCCAGTAGTATCGGAGGGACAGGGGGTGTTGGCTACGAGCAGTACTTC. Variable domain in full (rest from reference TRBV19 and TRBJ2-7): DGGITQSPKYLFRKEGQNVTLSCEQNLNHDAMYWYRQDPGQGLRLIYYSQIVNDFQKGDIAEGYSVSREKKESFPLTVTSAQKNPTAFYLCASSIGGTGGVGYEQYFGPGTRLTVT.

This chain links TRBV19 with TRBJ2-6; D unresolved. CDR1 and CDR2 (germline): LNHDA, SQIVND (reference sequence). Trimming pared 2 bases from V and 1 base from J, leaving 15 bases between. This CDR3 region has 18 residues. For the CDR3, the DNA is TGTGCCAGTAGTATAATCACGGCGAGGACGTCTGGGGCCAACGTCCTGACTTTC. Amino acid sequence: CASSIITARTSGANVLTF.

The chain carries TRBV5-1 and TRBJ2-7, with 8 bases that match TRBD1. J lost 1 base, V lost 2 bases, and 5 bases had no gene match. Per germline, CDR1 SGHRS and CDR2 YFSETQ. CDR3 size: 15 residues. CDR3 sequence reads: CASSFLTGASYEQYF. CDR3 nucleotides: TGCGCCAGCAGCTTTCTGACAGGGGCTTCCTACGAGCAGTACTTC.